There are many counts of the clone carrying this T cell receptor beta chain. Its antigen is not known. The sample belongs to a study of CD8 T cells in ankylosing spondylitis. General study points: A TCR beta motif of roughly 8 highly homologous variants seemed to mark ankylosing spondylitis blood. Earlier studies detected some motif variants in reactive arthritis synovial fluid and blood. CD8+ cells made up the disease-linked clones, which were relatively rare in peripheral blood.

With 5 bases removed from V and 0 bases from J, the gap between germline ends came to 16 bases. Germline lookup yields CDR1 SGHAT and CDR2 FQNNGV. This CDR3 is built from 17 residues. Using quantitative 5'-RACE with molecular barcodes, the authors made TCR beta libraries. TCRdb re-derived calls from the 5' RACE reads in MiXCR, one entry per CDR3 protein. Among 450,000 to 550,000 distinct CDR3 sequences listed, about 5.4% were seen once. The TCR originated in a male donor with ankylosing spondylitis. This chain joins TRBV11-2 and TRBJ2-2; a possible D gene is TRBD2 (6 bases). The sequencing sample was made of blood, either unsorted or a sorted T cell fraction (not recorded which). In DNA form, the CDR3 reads TGTGCCAGCAGCCCTTCGGTATGGGGGGCGAACACCGGGGAGCTGTTTTTT. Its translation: CASSPSVWGANTGELFF.